This TCR beta chain is drawn from a study of blood T cell repertoires in COVID-19. Study overall: In each case, the material was cDNA or gDNA derived from T cells, B-cell-depleted T cells, or PBMCs.

Libraries were prepared by immunoSEQ multiplex PCR; TCRdb keeps only in-frame clonotypes and omits some of them. The profile shows about 310,000 clones, 87% of them singletons. The ends lost 3 bases at V and 5 bases at J; junction bases unmatched: 0. CDR1 is SGHDT, CDR2 YYEEEE, per germline. This CDR3 region has 14 residues. The sequence derives from a man in his fifties with active or convalescent COVID-19. V gene TRBV5-6 combines with J gene TRBJ1-6; TRBD1 aligns across 9 bases. The sequencing sample was made of peripheral blood. The CDR3 DNA reads as TGTGCCAGCAGCTGGGACAGGGATAATTCACCCCTCCACTTT. It translates to CASSWDRDNSPLHF.